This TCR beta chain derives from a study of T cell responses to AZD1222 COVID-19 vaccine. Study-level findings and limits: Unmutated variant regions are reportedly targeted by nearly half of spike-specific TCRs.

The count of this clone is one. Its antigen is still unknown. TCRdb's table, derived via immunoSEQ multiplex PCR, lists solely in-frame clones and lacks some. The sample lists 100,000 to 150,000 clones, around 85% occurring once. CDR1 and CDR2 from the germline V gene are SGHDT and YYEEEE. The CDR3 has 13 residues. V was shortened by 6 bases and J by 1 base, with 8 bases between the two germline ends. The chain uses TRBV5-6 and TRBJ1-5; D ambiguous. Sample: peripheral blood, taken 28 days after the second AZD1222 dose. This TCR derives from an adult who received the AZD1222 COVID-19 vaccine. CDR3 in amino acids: CASTLGSNQPQHF. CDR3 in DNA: TGTGCCAGCACTCTTGGAAGCAATCAGCCCCAGCATTTT.